This T cell receptor beta chain appears in the sequencing data of a study of blood T cell repertoires in COVID-19. In the study overall: Some COVID-19 samples were acute and others convalescent; all came from the United States, Italy and Spain.

In the authors' methods: It was from reference gene primer amplification that nucleated cell counts were estimated. Only in-frame clones appear in the TCRdb table, and some are missing; sequencing was by immunoSEQ multiplex PCR. V and J calls plus clone size are reproduced from that table; the DNA served to infer D and trimming. The sample carries 150,000 or so clones, 75% to 85% recorded once. This CDR3 region has 14 residues. The germline gives CDR1 SGHAT, CDR2 FQDESV (reference sequence). Trimming took 4 bases from V and 5 from J, leaving 11 bases between them. Enrolment of Seattle patients took place during active infection, and they were followed longitudinally.

The sequenced material came from peripheral blood. This sequence was found in a woman aged 55-69 years with COVID-19, enrolled during active disease. The V gene is TRBV11-1, the J gene TRBJ1-4; tentatively, D is TRBD1 (6 bases). The CDR3 reads CASSSDRSNEKLFF. In DNA, the CDR3 is TGTGCCAGCAGCTCGGACAGATCAAATGAAAAACTGTTTTTT.